This T cell receptor beta chain emerged from a study of graft-versus-host responses after intestinal transplantation. As for the study in general: Recipients were given multivisceral, liver-intestinal, or isolated intestinal transplants. Anti-thymocyte globulin served as induction for all recipients, who then took tacrolimus and steroids for approximately three years.

A remark on this clone: The antigen is undetermined.

Assay: immunoSEQ multiplex PCR; the TCRdb copy retains only in-frame clones and omits some. This sample yields about 90,000 clones, of which about 95% are seen a single time; approximately 0.19% belongs to the top ten. Whole-study findings and limits: GvH clones were found in recipient marrow; some appeared first in ileum or blood.

Source: unstimulated CD4+ T cells sorted from spleen or lymph node cells, taken before transplant. The clonotype originates from a human donor who was the organ donor for an intestinal transplant.

This chain's CDR3 is CASSPTRQGRNTIYF. The DNA for the CDR3 is TGTGCCAGCAGTCCCACCCGACAGGGCAGAAACACCATATATTTT. This rearrangement joins TRBV5-6 to TRBJ1-3, with 7 bases that match TRBD1. Germline trimming cut 5 bases from V and 5 bases from J; bases unmatched to any gene: 10. Germline V gives CDR1 SGHDT, CDR2 YYEEEE. The CDR3 has 15 amino acids.